The 8 T cell receptor beta chains below all came from one sample that was sequenced in a study of tumor-infiltrating lymphocytes in oesophageal squamous cell carcinoma. TCRdb called the PCR reads again in MiXCR, with one record for every CDR3 protein. The table has some 16,000 distinct CDR3 sequences, approximately 46% seen once. The sequencing input was normal esophageal tissue next to the tumor. These receptor sequences come from a female donor with esophageal squamous cell carcinoma.

The CDR3 region is CASSLGFGEQYF. The CDR3, as DNA: TGTGCCAGCAGCTTAGGATTTGGTGAGCAGTACTTC. The chain uses TRBV7-2 and TRBJ2-7; D gene uncertain. The V gene's germline CDR1 is SGHTA and CDR2 FQGNSA. The V end was cut by 1 base, the J end by 7 bases, with 8 bases between. This CDR3 region has 12 residues.

This chain links TRBV12-3 or TRBV12-4 with TRBJ2-4; 9 bases map to TRBD2. The DNA end lines up better with TRBJ2-3; the J call may be wrong. This CDR3 contains 17 residues. For the CDR3, the DNA is TGTGCCAGCAGTCTATCCCCCGGACTAGCGTCCACAGATACGCAGTATTTT. Its protein product is CASSLSPGLASTDTQYF.

In its sample, this clonotype is medium-sized. V usage is TRBV7-6 and J usage is TRBJ1-2; D is unresolved. Germline assignment: CDR1 SGHVS and CDR2 FNYEAQ. V was trimmed by 0 bases and J by 4 bases, leaving 3 bases between them. The CDR3 has 12 residues. CDR3 amino acids: CASSLAGYGYTF. CDR3 in DNA: TGTGCCAGCAGCTTAGCCGGCTATGGCTACACCTTC.

This chain uses TRBV18 with TRBJ1-5; TRBD1 aligns across 11 bases. The CDR3 contains 19 residues. Germline V gene data show CDR1 as KGHSH and CDR2 as LQKENI. The V gene end was trimmed by 6 bases and the J gene end by 4 bases; junction bases not matched to a gene: 17. CDR3 sequence reads: CASSQTPPGQGGANQPQHF. The CDR3 DNA is TGTGCCAGCTCCCAAACCCCCCCGGGACAGGGGGGCGCTAATCAGCCCCAGCATTTT.

This chain uses TRBV7-2 with TRBJ2-1; a possible D gene is TRBD2 (5 bases). CDR1 is SGHTA and CDR2 is FQGNSA in the germline V gene. CDR3 size: 13 residues. V gave up 6 bases and J gave up 4 bases, with 10 bases separating them. DNA for the CDR3: TGTGCCAGCAGGCGGGCGCTATACAATGAGCAGTTCTTC. It is translated as CASRRALYNEQFF.

To note about this clonotype: No conserved phenylalanine or tryptophan ends this CDR3, so it is likely a read error. Because the CDR3's place on the DNA is in doubt, the DNA is left out and the CDR3 is given as listed by TCRdb. CDR3: CASSLDISRNEQFFGP. V and J are TRBV11-2 and TRBJ2-3; the table's D call TRBD2 went unverified against the DNA. The CDR3 is 16 residues long, counting both termini. CDR1 and CDR2 (germline): SGHAT, FQNNGV.

V usage is TRBV7-3 and J usage is TRBJ2-3; 13 bases are shared with TRBD2. The V gene end was trimmed by 5 bases and the J gene end by 7 bases; junction bases not matched to a gene: 3. Germline CDR1 is SGHTA and CDR2 is FQGTGA. CDR3 length: 14 amino acids. In DNA form, the CDR3 reads TGTGCCAGCAGCGAACTAGCGGGGGGGCATACGCAGTATTTT. This sequence encodes CASSELAGGHTQYF.

The V and J genes are TRBV12-3 or TRBV12-4 and TRBJ2-6, with D unclear. V was shortened by 3 bases and J by 11 bases, with 2 bases between the two germline ends. The CDR3 covers 10 residues. The DNA of the CDR3 is TGTGCCAGCAGTTTTGACGTCCTGACTTTC. Protein product: CASSFDVLTF.